Listed here is a single T cell receptor (beta chain). The target of this receptor is not known. No base quality values were provided; no much bigger clone lies one nucleotide off. This entry belongs to a study of blood T cell repertoires in COVID-19 (TCRdb year 2020). Study-level background: Samples from collaborators originated in the United States, Italy and Spain and spanned both the acute and convalescent phases of COVID-19. The material from the prospective study consisted of cDNA or gDNA derived from T cells, B-cell-depleted T cells, or PBMCs. Deeply sampled blood TCRbeta repertoires from subjects exposed to, actively infected with, or recovered from COVID-19 were included in the dataset. A freely available public database, intended as a resource for researchers studying the immune response to SARS-CoV-2, is where the repertoires were released. The samples were drawn from the first 160 participants of the ongoing ImmuneRACE study and from 1,254 subjects provided by 6 global collaborators. Nearly every sample came with metadata listing a de-identified subject ID, COVID-19 status, age in years and sex. Where available, HLA class I and class II types were taken from metadata supplied by the sample provider and were not determined by assay-based typing.

TCRbeta CDR3 regions were amplified from genomic DNA by means of the immunoSEQ Assay, a bias-controlled multiplex PCR. As for the authors' bioinformatics: The number of nucleated cells in each sample was estimated from the amplification of reference gene primers within the assay. To quantify the absolute abundance of each unique TCRbeta CDR3 rearrangement, sequence reads were collapsed and filtered. For each sample, productive Simpson clonality was calculated as the square root of Simpson's diversity index over productive rearrangements. In its TCRdb copy, this immuneACCESS table keeps in-frame sequences only and misses some clones. Where compared with another copy, unresolved V genes explain less than half of these, and the others have no known cause. D and trimming come from the DNA, and the V and J calls and clone size come from that table. Present in this sample are approximately 140,000 clones, around four fifths of which were seen just once. The ten biggest clones cover under 2.5% of the sample.

Whole blood was collected in K2EDTA tubes by collaborating institutions according to the institutions' own protocols. For TCRbeta analysis, collaborators shipped samples in one of three forms: frozen whole blood, isolated PBMCs, or DNA extracted from either of those sample types. The CDR3 holds 12 amino acids from the cysteine to the phenylalanine. Only CDR3 DNA remains: 36 bases, in frame from the first base. V and J lose 6 bases and 4 bases, and a span of 10 bases separates them. The research as a whole found: The amount of clinical and demographic metadata varied by source and participant and was provided uncurated.

The chain is assembled from TRBV12-3 or TRBV12-4 and TRBJ2-7; the D region possibly corresponds to TRBD1 (5 bases align). The specimen was peripheral blood. The source is a man between 65 and 85 years old with acute or convalescent COVID-19. This receptor carries the CDR3 CASRAQGYEQYF. The DNA sequence is as follows: TGTGCCAGCAGAGCTCAGGGTTACGAGCAGTACTTC.